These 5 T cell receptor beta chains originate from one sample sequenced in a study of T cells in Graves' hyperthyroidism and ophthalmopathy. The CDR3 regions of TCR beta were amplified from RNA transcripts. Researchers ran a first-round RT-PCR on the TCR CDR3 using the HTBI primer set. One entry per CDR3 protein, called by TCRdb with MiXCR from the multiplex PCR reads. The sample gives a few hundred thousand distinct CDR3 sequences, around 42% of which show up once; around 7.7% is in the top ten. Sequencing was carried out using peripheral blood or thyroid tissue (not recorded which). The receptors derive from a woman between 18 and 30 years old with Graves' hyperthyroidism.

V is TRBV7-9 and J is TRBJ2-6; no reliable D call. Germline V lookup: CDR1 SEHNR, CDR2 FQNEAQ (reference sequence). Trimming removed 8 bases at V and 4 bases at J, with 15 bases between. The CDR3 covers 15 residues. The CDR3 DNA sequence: TGTGCCAGCTCACCACCGGGTCCCGGGGCCAACGTCCTGACTTTC. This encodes CASSPPGPGANVLTF. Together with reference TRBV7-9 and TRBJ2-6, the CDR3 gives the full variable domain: DTGVSQNPRHKITKRGQNVTFRCDPISEHNRLYWYRQTLGQGPEFLTYFQNEAQLEKSRLLSDRFSAERPKGSFSTLEIQRTEQGDSAMYLCASSPPGPGANVLTFGAGSRLTVL.

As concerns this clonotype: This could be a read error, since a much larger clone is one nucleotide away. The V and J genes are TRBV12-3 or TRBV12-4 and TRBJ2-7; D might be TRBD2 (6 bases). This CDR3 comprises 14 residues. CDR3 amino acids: CASSFGGTEYEQHF. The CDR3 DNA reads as TGTGCCAGCAGTTTTGGCGGGACGGAATACGAGCAGCACTTC.

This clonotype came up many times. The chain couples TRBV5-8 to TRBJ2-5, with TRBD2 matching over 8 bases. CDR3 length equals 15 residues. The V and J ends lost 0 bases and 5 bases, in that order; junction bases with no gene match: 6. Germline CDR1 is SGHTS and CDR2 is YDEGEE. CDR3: CASSLALAVGETQYF. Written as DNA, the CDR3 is TGTGCCAGCAGCTTGGCACTAGCGGTCGGCGAGACCCAGTACTTC.

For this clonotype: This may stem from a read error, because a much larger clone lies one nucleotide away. Written as DNA, the CDR3 is TGCGCCAGCAGCCAAGGGGGGACCCGAGGAAAACTGTTTTTT. It is translated as CASSQGGTRGKLFF. The chain joins TRBV5-1 to TRBJ1-4; D perhaps matches TRBD1 (6 bases). V dropped 4 bases and J dropped 10 bases, with 17 bases sitting between them. Germline values: CDR1 SGHRS, CDR2 YFSETQ. This CDR3 contains 14 residues.

CDR3 DNA: TGTGCCAGCAGCTTATCTGGGACAACAGAAGAGACCCAGTACTTC. Encoded protein: CASSLSGTTEETQYF. This chain uses TRBV7-3 with TRBJ2-5; possibly TRBD1 for D (6 bases). Germline CDR1 SGHTA, CDR2 FQGTGA. Trimming cost V 2 bases and J 3 bases, with 13 bases left between them. The CDR3 is 15 amino acids.